Shown below are 32 T cell receptor beta chains from a single sample sequenced in a study of blood T cells in healthy people across ages. Next came a second PCR, run for about 6 to 11 cycles, which used a sample-barcoded 5' primer along with a J-beta primer mix. TCRdb reprocessed the 5' RACE reads via MiXCR and lists one record per CDR3 protein. The sample includes 600,000 to 1,000,000 distinct CDR3 sequences, more than 20% of them seen just once. A further study also used this sample, focusing on T cells of mothers and their children.

Sequenced: blood. These receptor sequences come from a boy younger than 18 in good health.

This clonotype was counted between two and nine times. The J gene is TRBJ2-5, the V gene TRBV30, with 10 bases lining up with TRBD1. Per the germline V gene, CDR1 is GTSNPN and CDR2 is SVGIG (reference sequence). This CDR3 region has 14 residues. Germline trimming cut 3 bases from V and 2 bases from J; bases unmatched to any gene: 3. The chain's CDR3 is CAWRTGGKQETQYF. The DNA for the CDR3 is TGTGCCTGGAGGACAGGGGGCAAGCAAGAGACCCAGTACTTC.

The DNA of the CDR3 is TGTGCCAGCAGCCCCATAGGGCGGGGTCCCTACAATGAGCAGTTCTTC. This sequence encodes CASSPIGRGPYNEQFF. V and J are TRBV7-2 and TRBJ2-1; D may be TRBD2 (6 bases). Between the trimmed V and J ends, which lost 5 bases and 2 bases, there was a span of 16 bases. The CDR3 spans 16 residues. Germline loops: CDR1 SGHTA, CDR2 FQGNSA.

This clonotype was picked up a small number of times. The chain has TRBV20-1 and TRBJ2-6; perhaps TRBD1 as D (6 bases). The CDR3 has 14 amino acids. Trimming took off 7 bases at V and 2 bases at J, with 12 bases between the two ends. Germline-derived CDR1 and CDR2 are DFQATT and SNEGSKA (reference sequence). The CDR3 loop is CSGQDSAGANVLTF. The CDR3 nucleotides read TGCAGTGGACAGGACAGCGCTGGGGCCAACGTCCTGACTTTC.

The table lists this clonotype with a few counts. The chain combines TRBV12-3 or TRBV12-4 with TRBJ1-1; TRBD1 agrees at 7 bases. This CDR3 has 15 residues. Trimming took 7 bases from V and 1 from J; bases not matched to a gene: 9. The CDR3 DNA follows: TGTGCCAGCACGCTCACAGGGGTGGGGAACACTGAAGCTTTCTTT. Translating it yields CASTLTGVGNTEAFF.

The chain combines TRBV7-9 with TRBJ1-3, with D possibly TRBD1 on 6 matching bases. Germline V gene lookup returns CDR1 SEHNR and CDR2 FQNEAQ (reference sequence). This CDR3 region has 15 residues. V lost 8 bases and J lost 0, with 14 bases in between. In DNA, the CDR3 is TGTGCCAGCGGACTCTACAGGGACTCTGGAAACACCATATATTTT. Its protein product is CASGLYRDSGNTIYF.

This rearrangement joins TRBV7-6 to TRBJ2-3; D not certain. This CDR3 has 13 residues. Germline V gene sequence: CDR1 SGHVS, CDR2 FNYEAQ. V dropped 5 bases and J dropped 4 bases, with 10 bases sitting between them. For the CDR3, the DNA is TGTGCCAGCAGCGAACTGATCCCAGATACGCAGTATTTT. Its protein product is CASSELIPDTQYF.

The chain links TRBV5-1 to TRBJ2-1; 7 bases match TRBD1. Germline assignment: CDR1 SGHRS and CDR2 YFSETQ. The V gene end was trimmed by 6 bases and the J gene end by 2 bases; junction bases not matched to a gene: 8. This CDR3 has 15 amino acids. The CDR3 reads CASTGTGDPYNEQFF. The CDR3 region has the DNA TGCGCCAGCACGGGCACAGGGGACCCCTACAATGAGCAGTTCTTC.

The chain employs TRBV20-1 and TRBJ2-5; 12 nucleotides agree with TRBD1. The CDR3 has 17 amino acids. Germline loops: CDR1 DFQATT, CDR2 SNEGSKA (reference sequence). The trim removed 3 bases at V and 7 bases at J, leaving 15 bases unmatched. The CDR3 DNA reads as TGCAGTGCTAGTATACCCGGGACAGGGGGCCCTTATGGGACCCAGTACTTC. It specifies CSASIPGTGGPYGTQYF.

The chain employs TRBV3-1 and TRBJ1-4; D is unresolved. Germline assignment: CDR1 LGHDT and CDR2 YNNKEL (reference sequence). V was clipped by 4 bases and J by 10 bases, with 10 bases between them. This CDR3 is 12 amino acids long. The CDR3 region is CASSLGMGKLFF. The DNA of the CDR3 is TGTGCCAGCAGCCTAGGCATGGGAAAACTGTTTTTT.

The V call is TRBV20-1, the J call TRBJ1-2, with 7 nucleotides matching TRBD1. CDR1 is DFQATT, CDR2 SNEGSKA, per germline (reference sequence). The CDR3 extends over 13 amino acids. With 0 bases clipped from V and 3 bases from J, the junction kept 1 base outside the gene matches. This chain's CDR3 is CSAREGQDYGYTF. The DNA for the CDR3 is TGCAGTGCTAGAGAAGGACAGGACTATGGCTACACCTTC.

This clonotype was observed a few times. The genes are TRBV7-8 and TRBJ1-5; TRBD1 is a possible D gene (5 bases). Trimming left V 4 bases short and J 5 bases short, with 18 bases between. Germline lookup yields CDR1 SGHVS and CDR2 FQNEAQ. This CDR3 is built from 16 residues. The CDR3 loop is CASSYTGDGVHQPQHF. The DNA for the CDR3 is TGTGCCAGCAGCTATACGGGGGACGGCGTCCATCAGCCCCAGCATTTT.

The V call is TRBV29-1, the J call TRBJ2-5, with D unclear. CDR3 size: 14 residues. Trimming shortened V by 2 bases and J by 5 bases, and 15 bases separated the two germline ends. Germline-derived CDR1 and CDR2 are SQVTM and ANQGSEA. CDR3 loop: CSVESYQSEETQYF. The CDR3 DNA sequence: TGCAGCGTTGAAAGCTACCAGTCGGAGGAGACCCAGTACTTC.

This clonotype was found a few times. This chain joins TRBV12-3 or TRBV12-4 and TRBJ2-3, with 14 bases matching TRBD2. The length of the CDR3 is 13 residues. Losses at the gene ends were 6 bases for V and 14 bases for J; bases not matched to a gene: 7. The CDR3 region has the DNA TGTGCCAGCAGCCCGGGACTAGCGGGGGCCCGGTATTTT. Translation: CASSPGLAGARYF.

This clonotype was seen a few times. V gene TRBV28 combines with J gene TRBJ2-5, with 8 bases lining up with TRBD1. Germline CDR1 reads MDHEN; CDR2 reads SYDVKM. The junction had 12 bases not matched to a gene; V was cut back by 9 bases and J by 3 bases. The CDR3 is made up of 15 amino acids. The CDR3 reads CASSSRQGRKETQYF. CDR3 DNA: TGTGCCAGTTCTTCTAGACAGGGGCGGAAAGAGACCCAGTACTTC.

This clonotype was seen more than once but under ten times. The V call is TRBV27, the J call TRBJ2-7, with 7 bases aligning to TRBD1. Germline-derived CDR1 and CDR2 are MNHEY and SMNVEV (reference sequence). This CDR3 is 14 amino acids long. V lost 3 bases to trimming and J lost 5 bases; unmatched junction nucleotides: 7. CDR3 sequence reads: CASSFEGARNEQYF. CDR3 in DNA: TGTGCCAGCAGTTTTGAGGGGGCGAGGAACGAGCAGTACTTC.

The gene calls are TRBV6-6 and TRBJ1-4, with D hard to call. CDR3 length: 13 amino acids. Trimming pared 11 bases from V and 7 bases from J, leaving 17 bases between. Germline V gene lookup returns CDR1 MNHNY and CDR2 SVGAGI (reference sequence). This CDR3 is CAGQASLGEKLFF. The CDR3, as DNA: TGTGCCGGCCAAGCCTCCCTGGGTGAAAAACTGTTTTTT.

V usage is TRBV10-3 and J usage is TRBJ2-1, with 12 bases fitting TRBD2. This CDR3 has 16 amino acids. The V and J ends lost 4 bases and 8 bases, in that order; junction bases with no gene match: 9. Germline CDR1 ENHRY, CDR2 SYGVKD. The CDR3: CAISANLAGGYDEQFF. The DNA for the CDR3 is TGTGCCATCAGTGCAAATCTAGCGGGAGGGTATGATGAGCAGTTCTTC.

The chain employs TRBV18 and TRBJ1-3; unclear D gene. V shed 8 bases and J shed 0 bases, with 11 bases lying between them. Germline loops: CDR1 KGHSH, CDR2 LQKENI. CDR3 length: 14 amino acids. The CDR3, as DNA: TGTGCCAGCCGCCCAAGGGTCTCTGGAAACACCATATATTTT. It specifies CASRPRVSGNTIYF.

The chain uses TRBV12-3 or TRBV12-4 and TRBJ2-5, with TRBD1 matching over 8 bases. The assigned J gene may be wrong: the sequence end matches TRBJ2-7 better. The CDR3 length is 16 residues. CDR3: CASSTLSGGASYEQYF. CDR3 DNA sequence: TGTGCCAGCAGTACACTGTCAGGGGGCGCTTCCTACGAGCAGTACTTC.

V and J are TRBV29-1 and TRBJ1-2; 8 nucleotides match TRBD1. Per the germline V gene, CDR1 is SQVTM and CDR2 is ANQGSEA. V was pared by 3 bases and J by 4 bases, with 4 bases of the junction left unmatched. The CDR3 covers 13 residues. CDR3 DNA: TGCAGCGTTGACAGGGGGCTGGTCTATGGCTACACCTTC. It translates to CSVDRGLVYGYTF.

This chain joins TRBV4-3 and TRBJ1-1, with TRBD1 identical over 11 bases. The CDR3 has 14 amino acids. The J segment lost 3 bases and the V segment lost 4 bases, leaving 1 base of the junction unmatched. CDR1 is LGHNA, CDR2 YSLEER, per germline. Written as DNA, the CDR3 is TGCGCCAGCAGCCGGGACAGGGGGTACACTGAAGCTTTCTTT. This sequence encodes CASSRDRGYTEAFF.

The chain combines TRBV24-1 with TRBJ2-1; D not resolved. The CDR3 contains 12 residues. The V end lost 5 bases, the J end lost 7 bases, and 8 bases lay between the germline ends. Germline CDR1 is KGHDR and CDR2 is SFDVKD. For the CDR3, the DNA is TGTGCCACCAGTGCCGGGCGGAATGAGCAGTTCTTC. This sequence encodes CATSAGRNEQFF.

A few counts support this clonotype. The chain is built from TRBV2 and TRBJ2-4; D remains ambiguous. Germline CDR1 is SNHLY and CDR2 is FYNNEI. The CDR3 spans 13 residues. V lost 2 bases to trimming and J lost 8 bases, with 10 bases between them. CDR3 amino acids: CASSESGWDIQYF. CDR3 bases: TGTGCCAGCAGTGAATCAGGTTGGGACATTCAGTACTTC.

The chain employs TRBV7-9 and TRBJ2-7; D might be TRBD1 (6 bases). Per germline, CDR1 SEHNR and CDR2 FQNEAQ (reference sequence). CDR3 length: 14 residues. With 3 bases removed from V and 2 bases from J, the gap between germline ends came to 11 bases. CDR3 loop: CASSFRDTPYEQYF. CDR3 nucleotide sequence: TGTGCCAGCAGCTTCCGGGACACTCCCTACGAGCAGTACTTC.

For this clonotype: The junction shows a germline mismatch at one end, possibly a read error. This chain joins TRBV6-5 and TRBJ2-7; a weak D match, TRBD1 (6 bases). This CDR3 is 15 amino acids long. Germline CDR1 MNHEY, CDR2 SVGAGI. The CDR3 protein is CASSQQGDWPYEQHF. As DNA, the CDR3 is TGTGCCAGCAGCCAACAGGGCGACTGGCCCTACGAGCAGCACTTC.

This chain connects TRBV28 to TRBJ2-4; unclear D gene. The CDR3 is 15 amino acids. V gave up 3 bases and J gave up 1 base, with 10 bases separating them. Per the germline V gene, CDR1 is MDHEN and CDR2 is SYDVKM. CDR3 residues: CASSFPGVAKNIQYF. The CDR3, as DNA: TGTGCCAGCAGTTTCCCCGGAGTGGCCAAAAACATTCAGTACTTC. Drawing the rest from reference TRBV28 and TRBJ2-4, the complete variable domain is DVKVTQSSRYLVKRTGEKVFLECVQDMDHENMFWYRQDPGLGLRLIYFSYDVKMKEKGDIPEGYSVSREKKERFSLILESASTNQTSMYLCASSFPGVAKNIQYFGAGTRLSVL.

About this clonotype: Given a much more abundant clone one base away, this may be a read error. J is TRBJ2-3 and V is TRBV5-6; perhaps TRBD1 as D (6 bases). CDR1 and CDR2 (germline): SGHDT, YYEEEE. The CDR3 contains 13 residues. Trimming removed 4 bases from V and 2 bases from J, with 8 bases in between. CDR3: CASSRQATDTQYF. The CDR3 DNA reads as TGTGCCAGCAGCCGACAGGCCACAGATACGCAGTATTTT.

This clonotype was counted a few times. The J gene is TRBJ2-1, the V gene TRBV6-2 or TRBV6-3; D could derive from TRBD1 or TRBD2 (5 bases each). CDR1 and CDR2 (germline): MNHEY, SVGEGT. The CDR3 sequence is 12 residues long. Trimming removed 7 bases from V and 6 bases from J, with 10 bases in between. CDR3 DNA sequence: TGTGCCAGCACTCAGGGACCCAATGAGCAGTTCTTC. Its protein is CASTQGPNEQFF.

V and J are TRBV5-4 and TRBJ1-2; weak D call: TRBD1 (6 bases). Trimming stripped 4 bases from V and 3 bases from J, with 13 bases between. The CDR3 is made up of 14 amino acids. Germline values: CDR1 SGHNT, CDR2 YYREEE (reference sequence). CDR3 residues: CASSRGAGDYGYTF. The CDR3 nucleotides are TGTGCCAGCAGCCGGGGGGCCGGGGACTATGGCTACACCTTC.

This clonotype came up a few times. The rearrangement uses TRBV7-9 and TRBJ2-7; D not resolved. V was pared by 5 bases and J by 0 bases, with 8 bases between. CDR3 length: 13 residues. From germline, CDR1 is SEHNR and CDR2 FQNEAQ (reference sequence). This CDR3 reads CASSRRDSYEQYF. The CDR3 DNA follows: TGTGCCAGCAGCCGAAGGGACTCCTACGAGCAGTACTTC.

This clonotype was seen a few times. The genes are TRBV4-2 and TRBJ2-7, with D maybe TRBD2 (5 bases). Germline CDR1 is LGHNA and CDR2 is YNFKEQ. Trimming removed 3 bases at V and 4 bases at J, with 16 bases between. This CDR3 region has 15 residues. The CDR3 sequence: CASSQDPAGPYEQYF. Here the CDR3 DNA reads TGTGCCAGCAGCCAGGACCCGGCGGGCCCATACGAGCAGTACTTC.

This rearrangement joins TRBV5-1 to TRBJ2-7; D unresolved. The germline CDR1 and CDR2 sequences are SGHRS and YFSETQ. Trimming removed 0 bases at V and 2 bases at J, with 12 bases between. This CDR3 spans 15 amino acids. DNA of the CDR3: TGCGCCAGCAGCTTGGGCGGAGACGTTGCCTACGAGCAGTACTTC. It specifies CASSLGGDVAYEQYF. The whole variable domain, filled in from reference TRBV5-1 and TRBJ2-7, reads KAGVTQTPRYLIKTRGQQVTLSCSPISGHRSVSWYQQTPGQGLQFLFEYFSETQRNKGNFPGRFSGRQFSNSRSEMNVSTLELGDSALYLCASSLGGDVAYEQYFGPGTRLTVT.